Listed here are 24 T cell receptor beta chains from one sample, sequenced in a study of blood T cells in healthy people across ages. Primers used in a second PCR of roughly 7 to 12 cycles were a sample-barcoded 5' primer and a J-beta primer mix. Via MiXCR, TCRdb re-called the 5' RACE reads, giving one row per CDR3 protein. Here the sample spans 980,000 or so distinct CDR3 sequences, about 48% being singletons. The source material was blood. All receptors derive from a man aged 30 to 45 in good health.

There are a few counts of this clonotype. V gene TRBV7-9 combines with J gene TRBJ2-3; 7 nucleotides line up with TRBD2. Germline V CDR1 and CDR2: SEHNR, FQNEAQ (reference sequence). There are 16 residues in the CDR3. With 3 bases clipped from V and 1 base from J, the junction kept 7 bases outside the gene matches. The CDR3 DNA reads TGTGCCAGCAGCTTTCCCCGGGGGGAAGGCACAGATACGCAGTATTTT. As protein: CASSFPRGEGTDTQYF.

The chain uses TRBV6-1 and TRBJ2-5, with 8 bases lining up with TRBD2. The V gene's germline CDR1 is MNHNS and CDR2 SASEGT. Trimming cost V 4 bases and J 5 bases; bases outside gene matches: 6. The CDR3 consists of 14 residues. Here the CDR3 reads CASSGSLAGETQYF. The CDR3 DNA is TGTGCCAGCAGTGGATCCCTAGCGGGCGAGACCCAGTACTTC.

This clonotype was found a few times. V is TRBV6-6 and J is TRBJ2-5; D uncertain. Germline assignment: CDR1 MNHNY and CDR2 SVGAGI (reference sequence). The CDR3 contains 14 residues. Trimming stripped 6 bases from V and 5 bases from J, with 16 bases between. The CDR3 protein is CASSSIDIMETQYF. The CDR3 DNA reads TGTGCCAGCAGCTCAATCGATATCATGGAGACCCAGTACTTC.

In the case of this clonotype: The junction does not match germline at one end; this may be a read error. CDR3 residues: CASSILAQEAQYF. The CDR3 nucleotides read TGTGCCAGCAGCATACTCGCTCAAGAGGCCCAGTACTTC. This sequence joins TRBV7-2 and TRBJ2-5, with unresolved D. In germline, CDR1 is SGHTA, CDR2 FQGNSA. The CDR3 sequence is 13 residues long.

The V gene is TRBV5-1, the J gene TRBJ2-7; possible D gene TRBD1, 5 bases. Trimming removed 0 bases at V and 5 bases at J, with 12 bases between. Germline V CDR1 and CDR2: SGHRS, YFSETQ. This CDR3 region has 14 residues. For the CDR3, the DNA is TGCGCCAGCAGCTTGGGGACAAGTCGGAACGAGCAGTACTTC. Amino acid sequence: CASSLGTSRNEQYF.

The chain has TRBV11-1 and TRBJ2-5; TRBD2 aligns across 9 bases. V gave up 2 bases and J gave up 10 bases; unmatched junction bases: 5. This CDR3 contains 13 residues. Per germline, CDR1 SGHAT and CDR2 FQDESV (reference sequence). The CDR3 here is CASSLMTSGDQYF. The CDR3 DNA reads as TGTGCCAGCAGCTTAATGACTAGCGGAGACCAGTACTTC.

Only a few counts were recorded for this clonotype. The rearrangement joins TRBV12-3 or TRBV12-4 to TRBJ2-5, with 10 nucleotides matching TRBD2. The CDR3 extends over 15 amino acids. Trimming cost V 8 bases and J 5 bases; bases outside gene matches: 11. CDR3 sequence: CASGPSGGRAETQYF. The CDR3 coding sequence is TGTGCCAGCGGTCCTAGCGGGGGCCGGGCGGAGACCCAGTACTTC.

The chain recombines TRBV5-1 with TRBJ2-1; TRBD2 is a possible D gene (6 bases). Trimming removed 0 bases from V and 3 bases from J, with 16 bases in between. The germline CDR1 and CDR2 sequences are SGHRS and YFSETQ. The CDR3 has 17 residues. The CDR3 loop reads CASSLDPSGGVYNEQFF. In DNA, the CDR3 is TGCGCCAGCAGCTTGGACCCCTCCGGAGGGGTCTACAATGAGCAGTTCTTC.

This clonotype was counted only a few times. The rearrangement joins TRBV12-3 or TRBV12-4 to TRBJ2-1, with D tentatively TRBD1 or TRBD2 (5 bases each). V was shortened by 7 bases and J by 6 bases, with 13 bases between the two germline ends. CDR3 size: 13 residues. CDR3: CASTSGPSNEQFF. The CDR3 nucleotides are TGTGCCAGCACTTCGGGACCGAGCAATGAGCAGTTCTTC.

This chain uses TRBV28 with TRBJ2-1; 9 bases match TRBD1. The germline CDR1 and CDR2 sequences are MDHEN and SYDVKM. The CDR3 has 15 amino acids. With V trimmed by 8 bases and J by 6 bases, 11 bases remained unmatched. The CDR3 region is CASRAPGQGSNEQFF. The CDR3 DNA reads as TGTGCCAGCCGAGCTCCGGGACAGGGCTCCAATGAGCAGTTCTTC.

The chain couples TRBV27 to TRBJ1-6; D is unresolved. Trimming took 5 bases from V and 0 from J, leaving 5 bases between them. The CDR3 extends over 14 amino acids. CDR1 is MNHEY, CDR2 SMNVEV, per germline (reference sequence). The CDR3 DNA sequence: TGTGCCAGCAGTATAAGCTCCTATAATTCACCCCTCCACTTT. This translates into CASSISSYNSPLHF.

The V gene is TRBV9, the J gene TRBJ2-5, with D perhaps assigned TRBD1 or TRBD2 (5 bases each). This CDR3 has 15 amino acids. Trimming took 4 bases from V and 11 from J, leaving 24 bases between them. Germline loops: CDR1 SGDLS, CDR2 YYNGEE. This CDR3 is CASSPRLGEYNEQYF. The CDR3, as DNA: TGTGCCAGCAGCCCCCGTTTGGGGGAATACAATGAGCAGTACTTC. Combining the CDR3 with reference TRBV9 and TRBJ2-5 gives the whole variable domain DSGVTQTPKHLITATGQRVTLRCSPRSGDLSVYWYQQSLDQGLQFLIQYYNGEERAKGNILERFSAQQFPDLHSELNLSSLELGDSALYFCASSPRLGEYNEQYFGPGTRLLVL.

The chain links TRBV6-5 to TRBJ2-7; possible D gene TRBD1, 5 bases. V lost 0 bases, J lost 2 bases, and 11 bases lay in between. This CDR3 region has 15 residues. Per germline, CDR1 MNHEY and CDR2 SVGAGI. The CDR3 loop is CASSYSRQGTYEQYF. CDR3 sequence (DNA): TGTGCCAGCAGTTACTCGCGTCAGGGCACCTACGAGCAGTACTTC.

The chain is built from TRBV4-2 and TRBJ2-1; TRBD2 agrees at 10 bases. Germline assignment: CDR1 LGHNA and CDR2 YNFKEQ. After removal of 4 bases from V and 6 bases from J, the junction contained 6 bases not matched to a gene. The CDR3 is 15 residues long. The CDR3 DNA is TGTGCCAGCAGCCCCGGAGGACTAGCGGTCAATGAGCAGTTCTTC. Protein: CASSPGGLAVNEQFF.

The chain has TRBV20-1 and TRBJ1-2; D is ambiguous. This CDR3 has 13 residues. CDR1 DFQATT and CDR2 SNEGSKA come from the germline V gene (reference sequence). Trimming removed 6 bases at V and 7 bases at J, with 18 bases between. The CDR3, as DNA: TGCAGTGCGAGAAGTACCTCTATGGGTGGCTACACCTTC. Translated, it gives CSARSTSMGGYTF.

The rearrangement uses TRBV28 and TRBJ1-4; a possible D gene is TRBD1 (6 bases). Germline CDR1 MDHEN, CDR2 SYDVKM. This CDR3 is built from 11 residues. V was shortened by 11 bases and J by 8 bases, with 12 bases between the two germline ends. The CDR3 is CAGQGIEKLFF. The CDR3 DNA is TGTGCCGGTCAGGGGATCGAAAAACTGTTTTTT.

This clonotype was observed a single time. The chain employs TRBV12-3 or TRBV12-4 and TRBJ2-5; D might be TRBD2 (7 bases). The CDR3 totals 12 residues. The V gene lost 7 bases and the J gene lost 11 bases, with 17 bases spanning the gap. CDR3 nucleotide sequence: TGTGCCAGCAAAGGGAGGGACAATGAGCAGTACTTC. Protein sequence: CASKGRDNEQYF.

This clonotype appeared a few times. CDR3 region: CASSELGLRAQYF. The DNA of the CDR3 is TGTGCCAGCAGTGAATTGGGCCTCCGGGCCCAGTACTTC. The rearrangement joins TRBV2 to TRBJ2-5; D gene unclear. CDR1 and CDR2 from the germline V gene are SNHLY and FYNNEI. This CDR3 has 13 residues. Trimming took off 2 bases at V and 9 bases at J, with 13 bases between the two ends.

This clonotype was seen only a few times. This chain connects TRBV10-3 to TRBJ2-5, with 12 nucleotides matching TRBD2. Germline assignment: CDR1 ENHRY and CDR2 SYGVKD. The CDR3 contains 16 residues. With 3 bases clipped from V and 4 bases from J, the junction kept 6 bases outside the gene matches. Here the CDR3 DNA reads TGTGCCATCAGTGACTTGACTAGCGGGGGAGGAGAGACCCAGTACTTC. This translates into CAISDLTSGGGETQYF.

This clonotype was observed once. V gene TRBV6-2 or TRBV6-3 combines with J gene TRBJ2-3; 7 bases match TRBD1. After removal of 6 bases from V and 8 bases from J, the junction contained 5 bases not matched to a gene. The CDR3 totals 12 residues. CDR1 and CDR2 from the germline V gene are MNHEY and SVGEGT. The DNA for the CDR3 is TGTGCCAGCAGAAGCGGACAGGTTACGCAGTATTTT. It codes for CASRSGQVTQYF.

The J gene is TRBJ1-2, the V gene TRBV20-1; D remains unclear. The CDR3 is 15 amino acids. V lost 6 bases and J 3 bases, leaving 20 bases between the germline ends. The germline V gene has CDR1 DFQATT and CDR2 SNEGSKA (reference sequence). The CDR3 loop is CSATPWGEGDYGYTF. The CDR3 DNA reads as TGCAGTGCCACTCCGTGGGGTGAGGGTGACTATGGCTACACCTTC.

This clonotype was recorded a few times. The rearrangement joins TRBV29-1 to TRBJ2-3, with TRBD2 identical over 7 bases. The CDR3 length is 16 residues. Germline CDR1 is SQVTM and CDR2 is ANQGSEA. The trim removed 4 bases at V and 2 bases at J, leaving 12 bases unmatched. CDR3 region: CSVVLASGTFTDTQYF. The CDR3 bases are TGCAGCGTTGTATTGGCTAGCGGAACCTTCACAGATACGCAGTATTTT.

A few counts support this clonotype. The V gene is TRBV4-3, the J gene TRBJ1-4; D gene uncertain. Trimming left V 4 bases short and J 6 bases short, with 15 bases between. The germline CDR1 and CDR2 sequences are LGHNA and YSLEER. CDR3 length: 15 amino acids. The CDR3 DNA sequence: TGCGCCAGCAGCCTCGGACCCCTCTCTGATGAAAAACTGTTTTTT. Amino acid sequence: CASSLGPLSDEKLFF.

This chain connects TRBV28 to TRBJ2-3, with D uncertain. Germline values: CDR1 MDHEN, CDR2 SYDVKM. The CDR3 runs to 16 residues. The V end lost 2 bases, the J end lost 0 bases, and 12 bases lay between the germline ends. CDR3 amino acids: CASSLSVSSSTDTQYF. CDR3 bases: TGTGCCAGCAGTTTAAGCGTATCTTCTAGCACAGATACGCAGTATTTT.